These 29 T cell receptor beta chains were all obtained from the same sample, sequenced in a study of cytomegalovirus exposure and HLA in healthy donors. The PCR made use of 60 Vbeta and 13 Jbeta primers. Clones were sequenced by immunoSEQ multiplex PCR, and TCRdb holds only the in-frame ones, with some missing. The profile shows about 100,000 clones, less than 85% of them singletons. The sequenced material came from PBMCs. All receptors derive from a woman aged 60-75 years in good health and CMV-seropositive.

This clone was counted only a few times. The chain carries TRBV2 and TRBJ2-3; 7 positions agree with TRBD2. The V gene end was trimmed by 11 bases and the J gene end by 4 bases; junction bases not matched to a gene: 9. The CDR3 is 13 residues long. Germline CDR1 is SNHLY and CDR2 is FYNNEI. In DNA, the CDR3 is TGTGCCTTCAACGCAGCGGGGCCAGATACGCAGTATTTT. This gives the protein CAFNAAGPDTQYF.

The J gene is TRBJ2-3, the V gene TRBV7-3; the match to TRBD2 covers 10 bases. The CDR3 extends over 15 amino acids. Germline CDR1 is SGHTA and CDR2 is FQGTGA. J gave up 5 bases and V 5 bases, and 7 bases lay outside the gene matches. The CDR3 DNA sequence: TGTGCCAGCAGCCCTAGCGGGAGCGCGGGAGATACGCAGTATTTT. Amino acid sequence: CASSPSGSAGDTQYF.

CDR3 protein: CASSYSTGTEAFF. The CDR3 DNA follows: TGTGCCAGCAGTTACTCGACGGGGACTGAAGCTTTCTTT. This chain links TRBV6-5 with TRBJ1-1; D not resolved. Trimming took 0 bases from V and 5 from J, leaving 7 bases between them. The length of the CDR3 is 13 residues. The germline V gene has CDR1 MNHEY and CDR2 SVGAGI.

The CDR3 region has the DNA TGTGCCAGCAGTTTGAGGCCCCCTGCGAACACCGGGGAGCTGTTTTTT. Protein sequence: CASSLRPPANTGELFF. V and J are TRBV27 and TRBJ2-2; D uncertain. The CDR3 has 16 amino acids. The V end lost 3 bases, the J end lost 0 bases, and 11 bases lay between the germline ends. CDR1 MNHEY and CDR2 SMNVEV come from the germline V gene (reference sequence).

The rearrangement links TRBV28 to TRBJ1-2; 7 bases are a match to TRBD1. The CDR3 extends over 15 amino acids. Germline assignment: CDR1 MDHEN and CDR2 SYDVKM. Trimming took 5 bases from V and 6 from J; bases not matched to a gene: 12. CDR3 in DNA: TGTGCCAGCAGTCCAGGGACAGCAATCTATAATGGCTACACCTTC. Translated: CASSPGTAIYNGYTF.

The chain is built from TRBV10-1 and TRBJ2-4; 8 nucleotides align to TRBD2. The CDR3 is made up of 15 amino acids. The germline V gene encodes CDR1 WNHNN and CDR2 SYGVQD (reference sequence). Trimming took 2 bases from V and 10 from J; bases not matched to a gene: 10. In DNA form, the CDR3 reads TGCGCCAGCAGTGAGGCCCGGACTAGCAGGGGAATTCAGTACTTC. Residues: CASSEARTSRGIQYF.

CDR3 in amino acids: CATHGGGLSYGYTF. CDR3 nucleotides: TGTGCCACGCACGGGGGAGGGTTGAGCTATGGCTACACCTTC. This rearrangement joins TRBV19 to TRBJ1-2, with D maybe TRBD1 (5 bases). The CDR3 sequence is 14 residues long. V was cut by 10 bases and J by 4 bases, with 19 bases left in between. Per germline, CDR1 LNHDA and CDR2 SQIVND (reference sequence).

The gene calls are TRBV20-1 and TRBJ2-7; no firm D call. V gave up 6 bases and J gave up 3 bases, with 9 bases separating them. From germline, CDR1 is DFQATT and CDR2 SNEGSKA (reference sequence). This CDR3 comprises 11 residues. This chain's CDR3 is CSAHLGYEQYF. CDR3 bases: TGCAGTGCACACCTAGGCTACGAGCAGTACTTC.

This chain links TRBV4-1 with TRBJ2-1, with 7 bases identical to TRBD2. V was clipped by 1 base and J by 0 bases; unmatched bases: 9. The germline V gene encodes CDR1 MGHRA and CDR2 YSYEKL. This CDR3 comprises 18 residues. The DNA of the CDR3 is TGCGCCAGCAGCCAAGTCATAATCAGCGGGACCTCCTACAATGAGCAGTTCTTC. It encodes CASSQVIISGTSYNEQFF.

The chain carries TRBV19 and TRBJ1-2; 9 bases agree with TRBD1. This CDR3 has 14 amino acids. V lost 4 bases to trimming and J lost 4 bases; unmatched junction nucleotides: 4. Germline CDR1 and CDR2: LNHDA and SQIVND (reference sequence). The CDR3 reads CASSRGQGFYGYTF. In DNA, the CDR3 is TGTGCCAGTAGTAGGGGACAGGGCTTCTATGGCTACACCTTC.

The chain employs TRBV27 and TRBJ2-5; no reliable D call. Germline loops: CDR1 MNHEY, CDR2 SMNVEV (reference sequence). The ends were cut back, 0 bases at V and 2 bases at J, with 4 bases in the middle. The CDR3 is 13 residues long. This chain's CDR3 is CASSLSAQETQYF. For the CDR3, the DNA is TGTGCCAGCAGTTTATCTGCGCAAGAGACCCAGTACTTC.

V usage is TRBV11-1 and J usage is TRBJ2-7; D could derive from TRBD1 or TRBD2 (10 bases each). V was shortened by 6 bases and J by 3 bases, with 30 bases between the two germline ends. The CDR3 is 19 residues long. CDR1 is SGHAT, CDR2 FQDESV, per germline (reference sequence). CDR3 amino acids: CASRGQGKRTSGEFYEQYF. CDR3 coding DNA: TGTGCCAGCAGGGGACAGGGGAAAAGGACTAGCGGAGAATTCTACGAGCAGTACTTC.

The chain has TRBV2 and TRBJ2-5; 10 bases agree with TRBD2. CDR1 is SNHLY and CDR2 is FYNNEI in the germline V gene. V lost 6 bases and J lost 7; bases outside the gene matches: 2. CDR3 length: 12 residues. In DNA, the CDR3 is TGTGCCAGCAGACTAGCGGGGCGGACCCAGTACTTC. It codes for CASRLAGRTQYF.

The chain employs TRBV5-1 and TRBJ1-3, with D possibly being TRBD1 (5 bases). Germline assignment: CDR1 SGHRS and CDR2 YFSETQ. The V end lost 1 base, the J end lost 2 bases, and 7 bases lay between the germline ends. The CDR3 runs to 14 residues. The CDR3 spells CASSLRGTGNTIYF. CDR3 sequence (DNA): TGCGCCAGCAGCTTGCGGGGGACTGGAAACACCATATATTTT.

The V gene is TRBV4-1, the J gene TRBJ2-4, with D possibly TRBD2 on 5 matching bases. Looked up from germline, CDR1 is MGHRA and CDR2 is YSYEKL. Trimming removed 5 bases from V and 6 bases from J, with 14 bases in between. CDR3 length: 14 amino acids. DNA of the CDR3: TGCGCCAGCAGCTACCGTGGGAGATTAAACATTCAGTACTTC. Residues: CASSYRGRLNIQYF.

The chain couples TRBV19 to TRBJ2-7; 12 bases map to TRBD2. V lost 3 bases to trimming and J lost 2 bases; unmatched junction nucleotides: 11. Germline V gene data show CDR1 as LNHDA and CDR2 as SQIVND (reference sequence). The CDR3 totals 18 residues. The CDR3 DNA sequence: TGTGCCAGTAGTATCAGTAAACTAGCGGGAGGTCCAGCCTACGAGCAGTACTTC. It encodes CASSISKLAGGPAYEQYF. Full variable domain (missing parts from reference TRBV19 and TRBJ2-7): DGGITQSPKYLFRKEGQNVTLSCEQNLNHDAMYWYRQDPGQGLRLIYYSQIVNDFQKGDIAEGYSVSREKKESFPLTVTSAQKNPTAFYLCASSISKLAGGPAYEQYFGPGTRLTVT.

This clone ranks as medium-sized. The gene calls are TRBV6-5 and TRBJ1-1; D is uncertain. Between the trimmed V and J ends, which lost 7 bases and 0 bases, there was a span of 9 bases. The germline CDR1 and CDR2 sequences are MNHEY and SVGAGI. This CDR3 spans 13 amino acids. In DNA form, the CDR3 reads TGTGCCAGCACCCCCGGGATGAACACTGAAGCTTTCTTT. It specifies CASTPGMNTEAFF.

This clone was found a few times. The chain carries TRBV5-4 and TRBJ1-2; D perhaps matches TRBD1 (6 bases). Germline V lookup: CDR1 SGHNT, CDR2 YYREEE (reference sequence). The CDR3 is 16 amino acids. V shed 1 base and J shed 8 bases, with 21 bases lying between them. This chain's CDR3 is CASSLQGRGTYGGYTF. The CDR3 nucleotides read TGTGCCAGCAGCTTGCAGGGAAGAGGGACATACGGGGGCTACACCTTC.

The chain is built from TRBV6-1 and TRBJ2-1, with 7 bases fitting TRBD2. The length of the CDR3 is 15 residues. CDR1 is MNHNS and CDR2 is SASEGT in the germline V gene. The J segment lost 8 bases and the V segment lost 0 bases, leaving 7 bases of the junction unmatched. The CDR3 DNA follows: TGTGCCAGCAGTGAAGCTGGCGGGAGTGTCGATGAGCAGTTCTTC. Its protein is CASSEAGGSVDEQFF.

The rearrangement links TRBV5-5 to TRBJ2-7; D uncertain. From germline, CDR1 is SGHKS and CDR2 YYEKEE (reference sequence). V lost 2 bases, J lost 0 bases, and 6 bases lay in between. The CDR3 length is 13 residues. Here the CDR3 reads CASSFGFSYEQYF. In nucleotides, the CDR3 is TGTGCCAGCAGCTTCGGGTTCTCCTACGAGCAGTACTTC.

This sequence joins TRBV13 and TRBJ2-1, with 10 bases aligning to TRBD1. In germline, CDR1 is PRHDT, CDR2 FYEKMQ (reference sequence). CDR3 length: 16 amino acids. After removal of 3 bases from V and 1 base from J, the junction contained 3 bases not matched to a gene. CDR3 loop: CASSFGTGDSYNEQFF. DNA for the CDR3: TGTGCCAGCAGCTTCGGGACAGGGGATTCCTACAATGAGCAGTTCTTC.

With regard to this clone: This sample includes further DNA sequences coding for the same CDR3. The CDR3 DNA is TGTGCCAGCAGCTTGGGGCAGGGGAACACTGAAGCTTTCTTT. Amino acids: CASSLGQGNTEAFF. The J gene is TRBJ1-1, the V gene TRBV11-2; tentative D call: TRBD1 (5 bases). The CDR3 has 14 amino acids. The germline CDR1 and CDR2 sequences are SGHAT and FQNNGV. The V end lost 3 bases, the J end lost 1 base, and 9 bases lay between the germline ends.

V is TRBV28 and J is TRBJ2-7, with 7 bases that match TRBD2. Germline values: CDR1 MDHEN, CDR2 SYDVKM. The trim removed 6 bases at V and 6 bases at J, leaving 5 bases unmatched. The CDR3 contains 12 residues. CDR3 nucleotide sequence: TGTGCCAGCAGGCCAACTAGCGTCGAGCAGTACTTC. The encoded protein is CASRPTSVEQYF.

The J gene is TRBJ2-2, the V gene TRBV6-5; 9 bases match TRBD1. CDR3 size: 15 residues. Trimming removed 6 bases from V and 6 bases from J; junction bases left unmatched: 8. The germline CDR1 and CDR2 sequences are MNHEY and SVGAGI. CDR3 residues: CASSPGTGRSGELFF. In nucleotides, the CDR3 is TGTGCCAGCAGCCCCGGGACAGGGAGATCCGGGGAGCTGTTTTTT.

The chain uses TRBV7-2 and TRBJ2-7; 7 bases fit TRBD2. V gave up 4 bases and J gave up 9 bases; unmatched junction bases: 3. This CDR3 spans 11 amino acids. Germline CDR1 is SGHTA and CDR2 is FQGNSA. The CDR3 DNA follows: TGTGCCAGCAGCTCGGGGGGATGGCAGTACTTC. Translation gives CASSSGGWQYF.

This chain links TRBV6-6 with TRBJ2-7; TRBD1 aligns across 7 bases. Germline values: CDR1 MNHNY, CDR2 SVGAGI (reference sequence). The V segment lost 6 bases and the J segment 6 bases; nucleotides outside the gene matches: 11. This CDR3 region has 14 residues. CDR3 nucleotide sequence: TGTGCCAGCAGCCATATCGACAGGGTCAGCGAGCAGTACTTC. Translated, it gives CASSHIDRVSEQYF.

CDR3 amino acids: CASNYGGGNYNEQFF. CDR3 coding DNA: TGTGCCAGCAACTATGGCGGGGGGAACTACAATGAGCAGTTCTTC. This rearrangement joins TRBV7-9 to TRBJ2-1; 8 nucleotides match TRBD2. CDR1 and CDR2 (germline): SEHNR, FQNEAQ (reference sequence). The length of the CDR3 is 15 residues. Trimming took 7 bases from V and 3 from J; bases not matched to a gene: 8.

This chain connects TRBV6-1 to TRBJ1-4; 7 nucleotides match TRBD1. This CDR3 comprises 14 residues. V shed 6 bases, J shed 6 bases, and the junction held 7 bases outside the gene matches. The germline V gene encodes CDR1 MNHNS and CDR2 SASEGT. In DNA, the CDR3 is TGTGCCAGCAGATTCAGGGGGGTGGATGAAAAACTGTTTTTT. Translating gives CASRFRGVDEKLFF.

The chain links TRBV28 to TRBJ1-2; D is perhaps TRBD1 (5 bases). The CDR3 loop spans 13 amino acids. The V gene lost 6 bases and the J gene lost 3 bases, with 11 bases spanning the gap. CDR1 MDHEN and CDR2 SYDVKM come from the germline V gene. As DNA, the CDR3 is TGTGCCAGCAGCCCCAAGGGGTACTATGGCTACACCTTC. Amino acid sequence: CASSPKGYYGYTF.